These 14 T cell receptor beta chains originate from one sample sequenced in a study of patients and donors after allogeneic stem cell transplantation. TCRdb re-analysed the RT-PCR reads in MiXCR, keeping a single row per CDR3 protein. The sample holds over 150,000 distinct CDR3 sequences, around 30% seen once. Material for sequencing was blood, either unsorted or a sorted T cell fraction (not recorded which). The receptors come from a human donor who was either an allogeneic HSCT recipient or a stem cell or donor lymphocyte infusion donor (not recorded which). It is not recorded whose cells these are; they may come from a transplant donor.

This chain connects TRBV18 to TRBJ2-1, with TRBD2 matching 9 bases. J was trimmed by 0 bases and V by 3 bases; bases with no gene match: 15. The CDR3 extends over 20 amino acids. In germline, CDR1 is KGHSH, CDR2 LQKENI. The CDR3 coding sequence is TGTGCCAGCTCACCTCGTCAGGGGCTAGCGGGATTTTCCTCCTACAATGAGCAGTTCTTC. It is translated as CASSPRQGLAGFSSYNEQFF. Filled out from reference TRBV18 and TRBJ2-1, the complete variable domain reads NAGVMQNPRHLVRRRGQEARLRCSPMKGHSHVYWYRQLPEEGLKFMVYLQKENIIDESGMPKERFSAEFPKEGPSILRIQQVVRGDSAAYFCASSPRQGLAGFSSYNEQFFGPGTRLTVL.

V and J are TRBV4-3 and TRBJ2-1; TRBD1 agrees at 8 bases. From germline, CDR1 is LGHNA and CDR2 YSLEER. The CDR3 has 17 residues. V lost 4 bases, J lost 7 bases, and 15 bases stayed unmatched. The CDR3 is CASSPLADRVFVNEQFF. In nucleotides, the CDR3 is TGCGCCAGCAGCCCGCTGGCGGACAGGGTCTTTGTAAATGAGCAGTTCTTC.

This sequence joins TRBV29-1 and TRBJ2-2; no clear D. There are 13 residues in the CDR3. CDR1 SQVTM and CDR2 ANQGSEA come from the germline V gene. The V end was cut by 0 bases, the J end by 6 bases, with 8 bases between. The CDR3, as DNA: TGCAGCGTTGAAGATGGAGTCCCCGGGGAGCTGTTTTTT. Residues: CSVEDGVPGELFF.

This chain joins TRBV7-6 and TRBJ1-5, with D perhaps TRBD1 (5 bases). Germline-derived CDR1 and CDR2 are SGHVS and FNYEAQ. Trimming stripped 6 bases from V and 6 bases from J, with 18 bases between. This CDR3 is built from 15 residues. This chain's CDR3 is CASSIVGGFGQPQHF. The CDR3 nucleotides read TGTGCCAGCAGTATAGTTGGGGGGTTTGGTCAGCCCCAGCATTTT. The complete variable domain, with remaining parts taken from reference TRBV7-6 and TRBJ1-5, reads GAGVSQSPRYKVTKRGQDVALRCDPISGHVSLYWYRQALGQGPEFLTYFNYEAQQDKSGLPNDRFSAERPEGSISTLTIQRTEQRDSAMYRCASSIVGGFGQPQHFGDGTRLSIL.

This clonotype was detected a few times. This sequence joins TRBV6-5 and TRBJ1-4; 8 bases are shared with TRBD1. V lost 6 bases and J lost 4; bases outside the gene matches: 7. Germline loops: CDR1 MNHEY, CDR2 SVGAGI. The CDR3 consists of 15 residues. The CDR3 DNA sequence: TGTGCCAGCAGCGCACTAGGACAGGGTAATGAAAAACTGTTTTTT. Translating it yields CASSALGQGNEKLFF.

This CDR3 is CASSPQASGRPYEQYF. CDR3 DNA sequence: TGTGCCAGCTCACCCCAGGCTAGCGGGAGACCCTACGAGCAGTACTTC. V and J are TRBV18 and TRBJ2-7; 10 bases agree with TRBD2. Germline values: CDR1 KGHSH, CDR2 LQKENI. The CDR3 spans 16 residues. The junction had 7 bases not matched to a gene; V was cut back by 3 bases and J by 2 bases.

This clonotype was counted only a few times. The V and J genes are TRBV4-1 and TRBJ2-3; D is ambiguous. Germline-derived CDR1 and CDR2 are MGHRA and YSYEKL. CDR3 length equals 18 residues. Trimming left V 1 base short and J 1 base short, with 18 bases between. The CDR3 reads CASSQVRSSVYRTDTQYF. CDR3 bases: TGCGCCAGCAGCCAAGTGAGGTCTAGTGTCTATCGCACAGATACGCAGTATTTT.

This rearrangement joins TRBV20-1 to TRBJ2-1; 8 nucleotides line up with TRBD2. V dropped 0 bases and J dropped 8; count of bases not matched to a gene: 12. Germline V gene data show CDR1 as DFQATT and CDR2 as SNEGSKA (reference sequence). There are 16 residues in the CDR3. This CDR3 reads CSARDLLREEWDEQFF. The CDR3 region has the DNA TGCAGTGCTAGAGATTTACTGCGGGAGGAGTGGGATGAGCAGTTCTTC.

The chain uses TRBV4-1 and TRBJ2-6; 8 bases are a match to TRBD1. Germline V gene sequence: CDR1 MGHRA, CDR2 YSYEKL. The CDR3 has 18 amino acids. Trimming took 5 bases from V and 0 from J; bases not matched to a gene: 9. CDR3 coding DNA: TGCGCCAGCAGCTCCCGAGCGGACAGGGACTCTGGGGCCAACGTCCTGACTTTC. Translated: CASSSRADRDSGANVLTF.

This clonotype appeared many times. The chain combines TRBV2 with TRBJ1-1; D perhaps matches TRBD1 (5 bases). There are 11 residues in the CDR3. The germline V gene encodes CDR1 SNHLY and CDR2 FYNNEI. Deletions cut 8 bases from V and 7 bases from J, with 11 bases between. CDR3 loop: CASSGHLEAFF. The CDR3 DNA sequence: TGTGCCAGCTCAGGACACCTTGAAGCTTTCTTT. The full variable domain, rest sourced from reference TRBV2 and TRBJ1-1, is EPEVTQTPSHQVTQMGQEVILRCVPISNHLYFYWYRQILGQKVEFLVSFYNNEISEKSEIFDDQFSVERPDGSNFTLKIRSTKLEDSAMYFCASSGHLEAFFGQGTRLTVV.

The chain combines TRBV12-3 or TRBV12-4 with TRBJ2-2; 7 nucleotides agree with TRBD1. The CDR3 loop spans 14 amino acids. The ends lost 6 bases at V and 1 base at J; junction bases unmatched: 2. The DNA of the CDR3 is TGTGCCAGCAGATGGGACAGGAACACCGGGGAGCTGTTTTTT. This gives the protein CASRWDRNTGELFF.

The table lists this clonotype with a few counts. The chain has TRBV28 and TRBJ2-1; TRBD2 matches at 9 bases. This CDR3 has 16 residues. V lost 7 bases, J lost 5 bases, and 12 bases stayed unmatched. From germline, CDR1 is MDHEN and CDR2 SYDVKM. The CDR3 loop is CASNILGLALDNEQFF. CDR3 nucleotide sequence: TGTGCCAGCAACATATTGGGACTAGCTTTAGACAATGAGCAGTTCTTC. Full variable domain (outside the CDR3, taken from reference TRBV28 and TRBJ2-1): DVKVTQSSRYLVKRTGEKVFLECVQDMDHENMFWYRQDPGLGLRLIYFSYDVKMKEKGDIPEGYSVSREKKERFSLILESASTNQTSMYLCASNILGLALDNEQFFGPGTRLTVL.

This clonotype has just a few counts. The chain combines TRBV25-1 with TRBJ1-4; maybe TRBD1 (6 bases). Between the trimmed V and J ends, which lost 2 bases and 5 bases, there was a span of 9 bases. Germline V gene lookup returns CDR1 MGHDK and CDR2 SYGVNS. This CDR3 is 14 amino acids long. Written as DNA, the CDR3 is TGTGCCAGCAGTGAACTGGACAGAAATGAAAAACTGTTTTTT. Protein: CASSELDRNEKLFF. The full variable domain, in which reference TRBV25-1 and TRBJ1-4 provide the parts outside the CDR3, is EADIYQTPRYLVIGTGKKITLECSQTMGHDKMYWYQQDPGMELHLIHYSYGVNSTEKGDLSSESTVSRIRTEHFPLTLESARPSHTSQYLCASSELDRNEKLFFGSGTQLSVL.

V usage is TRBV20-1 and J usage is TRBJ2-1; 10 bases agree with TRBD2. V lost 3 bases and J lost 4; bases outside the gene matches: 6. Germline CDR1 and CDR2: DFQATT and SNEGSKA (reference sequence). The CDR3 is 15 amino acids. The CDR3 reads CSARLAGELYNEQFF. DNA for the CDR3: TGCAGTGCTAGGCTAGCGGGAGAGTTATACAATGAGCAGTTCTTC.